One and the same sample provided the 19 T cell receptor beta chains below, sequenced in a study of shared clonotypes between healthy human individuals. It was CD45RO-negative cells, positively selected for CCR7, that made up naive CD8 cells, with terminally differentiated effector memory CD45RA+ cells excluded. The method was immunoSEQ multiplex PCR; TCRdb's version includes in-frame clones alone and lacks a portion of them. The sample yields some 1,900,000 clones, about 95% seen once. The specimen sequenced was naive CD8+ T cells sorted from blood. Receptors were obtained from a young man in good health.

In this sample, this clone turned up once. This chain links TRBV25-1 with TRBJ2-2; D is ambiguous. Trimming stripped 3 bases from V and 3 bases from J, with 11 bases between. The germline gives CDR1 MGHDK, CDR2 SYGVNS. This CDR3 spans 15 amino acids. The CDR3 bases are TGTGCCAGCAGTGACAAAACCGGGTACACCGGGGAGCTGTTTTTT. It specifies CASSDKTGYTGELFF.

The chain joins TRBV19 to TRBJ1-5; the D is unclear. CDR3 length equals 14 residues. Trimming took off 4 bases at V and 1 base at J, with 8 bases between the two ends. Germline V CDR1 and CDR2: LNHDA, SQIVND (reference sequence). Here the CDR3 reads CASSTDSSNQPQHF. The CDR3 nucleotides read TGTGCCAGTAGTACGGATTCAAGCAATCAGCCCCAGCATTTT. Based on the CDR3 plus reference TRBV19 and TRBJ1-5, the full variable domain is DGGITQSPKYLFRKEGQNVTLSCEQNLNHDAMYWYRQDPGQGLRLIYYSQIVNDFQKGDIAEGYSVSREKKESFPLTVTSAQKNPTAFYLCASSTDSSNQPQHFGDGTRLSIL.

This chain links TRBV16 with TRBJ1-6, with 9 bases aligning to TRBD1. The CDR3 loop spans 16 amino acids. The V gene's germline CDR1 is KGHSY and CDR2 FQNENV. Unmatched junction bases numbered 9, after V lost 4 bases and J lost 8 bases. CDR3 nucleotide sequence: TGTGCCAGCAGCCGTCGTCGGGGACAGGGAGATTCACCCCTCCACTTT. This sequence encodes CASSRRRGQGDSPLHF. Looking up the rest from reference TRBV16 and TRBJ1-6 gives the full variable domain: GEEVAQTPKHLVRGEGQKAKLYCAPIKGHSYVFWYQQVLKNEFKFLISFQNENVFDETGMPKERFSAKCLPNSPCSLEIQATKLEDSAVYFCASSRRRGQGDSPLHFGNGTRLTVT.

The chain recombines TRBV5-1 with TRBJ2-2; the D gene could be TRBD1 or TRBD2 (6 bases each). Trimming shortened V by 1 base and J by 6 bases, and 13 bases separated the two germline ends. There are 15 residues in the CDR3. In germline, CDR1 is SGHRS, CDR2 YFSETQ. As DNA, the CDR3 is TGCGCCAGCAGCTTGAACAGGGAGGTCGCCGGGGAGCTGTTTTTT. This encodes CASSLNREVAGELFF.

Details on this clone: Other DNA variants within this sample encode the same CDR3. The chain uses TRBV28 and TRBJ1-1; D possibly corresponds to TRBD1 (5 bases). Trimming left V 3 bases short and J 1 base short, with 9 bases between. Germline values: CDR1 MDHEN, CDR2 SYDVKM. This CDR3 contains 14 residues. The CDR3 sequence: CASSLSQGNTEAFF. The DNA for the CDR3 is TGTGCCAGCAGTTTGAGCCAGGGGAACACTGAAGCTTTCTTT.

This clone showed up just once. The chain couples TRBV9 to TRBJ2-5; D possibly uses TRBD1 or TRBD2 (5 bases each). The CDR3 consists of 14 residues. Trimming shortened V by 3 bases and J by 5 bases, and 14 bases separated the two germline ends. Germline V gives CDR1 SGDLS, CDR2 YYNGEE. The CDR3 loop is CASSGTRGDETQYF. Here the CDR3 DNA reads TGTGCCAGCAGCGGGACACGTGGGGACGAGACCCAGTACTTC.

The gene calls are TRBV27 and TRBJ2-7; a weak D match, TRBD2 (7 bases). The CDR3 covers 16 residues. Germline loops: CDR1 MNHEY, CDR2 SMNVEV (reference sequence). V lost 5 bases and J 4 bases, leaving 21 bases between the germline ends. This CDR3 is CASSPSGGQFSYEQYF. The DNA of the CDR3 is TGTGCCAGCAGTCCTAGCGGCGGACAGTTTTCTTACGAGCAGTACTTC.

As for this clone: The identical CDR3 is also encoded by other nucleotide sequences in the sample. The rearrangement uses TRBV4-1 and TRBJ2-2; D call uncertain. Per the germline V gene, CDR1 is MGHRA and CDR2 is YSYEKL. This CDR3 comprises 14 residues. Trimming shortened V by 3 bases and J by 1 base, and 6 bases separated the two germline ends. CDR3 nucleotide sequence: TGCGCCAGCAGCCAGACGGGGAACACCGGGGAGCTGTTTTTT. It is translated as CASSQTGNTGELFF.

This sequence joins TRBV18 and TRBJ1-6; TRBD1 might be the D (5 bases). Germline V gene sequence: CDR1 KGHSH, CDR2 LQKENI. This CDR3 is built from 14 residues. Trimming left V 6 bases short and J 8 bases short, with 14 bases between. The CDR3 reads CASSPLGDDSPLHF. The CDR3 DNA reads as TGTGCCAGCTCCCCTCTGGGGGACGATTCACCCCTCCACTTT. Looking up the rest from reference TRBV18 and TRBJ1-6 gives the full variable domain: NAGVMQNPRHLVRRRGQEARLRCSPMKGHSHVYWYRQLPEEGLKFMVYLQKENIIDESGMPKERFSAEFPKEGPSILRIQQVVRGDSAAYFCASSPLGDDSPLHFGNGTRLTVT.

The rearrangement links TRBV7-9 to TRBJ2-7; 10 bases line up with TRBD1. Trimming took 5 bases from V and 4 from J; bases not matched to a gene: 2. The CDR3 runs 13 residues. Germline CDR1 is SEHNR and CDR2 is FQNEAQ (reference sequence). CDR3: CASSRDRGYEQYF. CDR3 coding DNA: TGTGCCAGCAGCAGGGACAGGGGTTACGAGCAGTACTTC.

The rearrangement uses TRBV19 and TRBJ1-2; D unclear. CDR1 is LNHDA and CDR2 is SQIVND in the germline V gene (reference sequence). V lost 5 bases and J 4 bases, leaving 11 bases between the germline ends. The CDR3 is made up of 13 amino acids. As DNA, the CDR3 is TGTGCCAGTAGTCCAGCCCAAGCCTATGGCTACACCTTC. As protein: CASSPAQAYGYTF. Full variable domain (missing parts from reference TRBV19 and TRBJ1-2): DGGITQSPKYLFRKEGQNVTLSCEQNLNHDAMYWYRQDPGQGLRLIYYSQIVNDFQKGDIAEGYSVSREKKESFPLTVTSAQKNPTAFYLCASSPAQAYGYTFGSGTRLTVV.

The chain uses TRBV11-2 and TRBJ2-5, with TRBD2 identical over 7 bases. The CDR3 length is 16 residues. The V gene's germline CDR1 is SGHAT and CDR2 FQNNGV. V lost 4 bases, J lost 1 base, and 9 bases stayed unmatched. The CDR3 DNA sequence: TGTGCCAGCAGCTCCCCGGGGGGAGGGCCCCAAGAGACCCAGTACTTC. Its translation: CASSSPGGGPQETQYF.

This chain joins TRBV4-1 and TRBJ2-3; perhaps TRBD2 as D (8 bases). CDR1 and CDR2 from the germline V gene are MGHRA and YSYEKL. CDR3 length equals 16 residues. Between the trimmed V and J ends, which lost 4 bases and 5 bases, there was a span of 19 bases. The CDR3 DNA follows: TGCGCCAGCAGCCTTGGACAGGCGGGAGGTTTAGATACGCAGTATTTT. It codes for CASSLGQAGGLDTQYF.

The chain recombines TRBV7-2 with TRBJ2-4; TRBD2 is a possible D gene (5 bases). Germline-derived CDR1 and CDR2 are SGHTA and FQGNSA. V was clipped by 4 bases and J by 6 bases, with 16 bases between them. The CDR3 length is 15 residues. The CDR3 loop reads CASSSSLEARNIQYF. CDR3 nucleotides: TGTGCCAGCAGCTCTAGTTTGGAGGCCCGAAACATTCAGTACTTC. Full variable domain (remainder filled in from reference TRBV7-2 and TRBJ2-4): GAGVSQSPSNKVTEKGKDVELRCDPISGHTALYWYRQSLGQGLEFLIYFQGNSAPDKSGLPSDRFSAERTGGSVSTLTIQRTQQEDSAVYLCASSSSLEARNIQYFGAGTRLSVL.

This clone was seen once. V is TRBV7-9 and J is TRBJ1-2, with D perhaps TRBD1 (6 bases). CDR1 and CDR2 (germline): SEHNR, FQNEAQ (reference sequence). Between the trimmed V and J ends, which lost 2 bases and 3 bases, there was a span of 13 bases. The CDR3 has 15 amino acids. CDR3: CASSLIDRHDYGYTF. The CDR3 DNA follows: TGTGCCAGCAGCTTAATCGACAGGCACGACTATGGCTACACCTTC. Combining the CDR3 with reference TRBV7-9 and TRBJ1-2 gives the whole variable domain DTGVSQNPRHKITKRGQNVTFRCDPISEHNRLYWYRQTLGQGPEFLTYFQNEAQLEKSRLLSDRFSAERPKGSFSTLEIQRTEQGDSAMYLCASSLIDRHDYGYTFGSGTRLTVV.

The chain links TRBV14 to TRBJ1-6; D gene unclear. With 1 base removed from V and 2 bases from J, the gap between germline ends came to 9 bases. CDR3 length: 16 residues. From germline, CDR1 is SGHDN and CDR2 FVKESK. The CDR3 DNA reads as TGTGCCAGCAGCCAAGCTGCTTTTACCTATAATTCACCCCTCCACTTT. Amino acid sequence: CASSQAAFTYNSPLHF.

For this clone: The same CDR3 arises from other DNA sequences in this sample as well. The chain carries TRBV10-1 and TRBJ2-1; D is unresolved. The V end lost 2 bases, the J end lost 7 bases, and 3 bases lay between the germline ends. Germline loops: CDR1 WNHNN, CDR2 SYGVQD (reference sequence). The CDR3 extends over 11 amino acids. CDR3 coding DNA: TGCGCCAGCAGTGAGGAAAATGAGCAGTTCTTC. Translation gives CASSEENEQFF.

This clone was counted once. Other nucleotide sequences in the sample specify the same CDR3. The chain carries TRBV5-4 and TRBJ1-2; no clear D. Trimming pared 0 bases from V and 2 bases from J, leaving 5 bases between. CDR1 is SGHNT and CDR2 is YYREEE in the germline V gene (reference sequence). The CDR3 consists of 13 residues. In nucleotides, the CDR3 is TGTGCCAGCAGCTTGGAGGGAAACTATGGCTACACCTTC. It yields the protein CASSLEGNYGYTF.

For this clone: The same CDR3 can be traced to other DNA sequences in this sample. The CDR3 DNA reads as TGTGCCTGGAGTGAGTACAATGAGCAGTTCTTC. Its protein product is CAWSEYNEQFF. The rearrangement joins TRBV30 to TRBJ2-1; D remains ambiguous. The CDR3 consists of 11 residues. Trimming took off 1 base at V and 4 bases at J, with 2 bases between the two ends. From germline, CDR1 is GTSNPN and CDR2 SVGIG (reference sequence).